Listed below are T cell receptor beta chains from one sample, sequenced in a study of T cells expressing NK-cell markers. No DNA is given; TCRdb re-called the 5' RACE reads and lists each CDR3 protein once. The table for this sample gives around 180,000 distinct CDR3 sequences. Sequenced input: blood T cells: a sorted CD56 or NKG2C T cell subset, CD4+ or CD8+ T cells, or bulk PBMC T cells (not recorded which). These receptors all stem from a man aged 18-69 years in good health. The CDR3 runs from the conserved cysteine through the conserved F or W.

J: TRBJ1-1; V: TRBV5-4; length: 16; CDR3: CASSPQQEKSQTEAFF
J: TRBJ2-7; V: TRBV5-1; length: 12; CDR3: CASSFTGYEQYF
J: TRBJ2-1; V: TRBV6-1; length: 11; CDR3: CASRETVEQFF
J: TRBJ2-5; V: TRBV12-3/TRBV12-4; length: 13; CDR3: CASSPGLGETQYF
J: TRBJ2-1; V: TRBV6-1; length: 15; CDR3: CASSEQGGSYNEQFF
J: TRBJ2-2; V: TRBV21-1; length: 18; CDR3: CASSIKTGTGAVTGELFF
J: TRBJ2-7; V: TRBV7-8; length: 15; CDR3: CASSAHGANLYEQYF
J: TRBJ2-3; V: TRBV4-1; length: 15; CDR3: CASSQPTGGQNTQYF
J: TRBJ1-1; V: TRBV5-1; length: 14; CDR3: CASSSTGLNTEAFF
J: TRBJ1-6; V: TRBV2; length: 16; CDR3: CASSASWDRVNSPLHF
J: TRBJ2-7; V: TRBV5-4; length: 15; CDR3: CASSPPGQGFYEQYF
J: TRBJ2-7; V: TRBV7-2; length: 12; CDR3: CASSLFGYEQYF
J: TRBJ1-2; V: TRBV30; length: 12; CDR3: CAWSGAGVGYTF
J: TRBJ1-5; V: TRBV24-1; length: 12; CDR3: CATSGEQWSQHF
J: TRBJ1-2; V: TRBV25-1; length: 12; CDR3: CASSEYVYGYTF
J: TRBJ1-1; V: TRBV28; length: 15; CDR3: CASSLTGQGTTEAFF
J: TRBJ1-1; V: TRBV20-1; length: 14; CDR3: CSARDGGWYTEAFF
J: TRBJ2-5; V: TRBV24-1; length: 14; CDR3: CATSDIGQGETQYF
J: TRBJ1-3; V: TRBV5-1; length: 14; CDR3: CASSQGHRENTIYF
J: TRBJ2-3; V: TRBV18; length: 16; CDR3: CASSQLEVPSTDTQYF
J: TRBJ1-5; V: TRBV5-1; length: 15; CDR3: CASSLGPGPNQPQHF
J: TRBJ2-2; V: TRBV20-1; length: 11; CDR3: CSIRRGGELFF
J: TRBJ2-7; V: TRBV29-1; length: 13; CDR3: CSVEDGVGYEQYF
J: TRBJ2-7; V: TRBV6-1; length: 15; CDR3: CASSPGSAPLHEQYF
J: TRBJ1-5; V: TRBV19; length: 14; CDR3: CAPPRDRQRQPQHF
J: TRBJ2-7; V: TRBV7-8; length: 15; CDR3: CASSLDFGTVYEQYF
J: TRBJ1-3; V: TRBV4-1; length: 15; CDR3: CASSQGTGDGNTIYF
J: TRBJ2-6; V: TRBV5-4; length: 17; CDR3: CASSSSSGSRGANVLTF
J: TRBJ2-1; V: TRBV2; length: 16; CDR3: CASSGYGGGYYNEQFF
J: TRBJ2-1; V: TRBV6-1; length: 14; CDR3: CASSELGRVREQFF
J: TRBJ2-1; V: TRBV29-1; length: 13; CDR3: CSVVSTTYNEQFF
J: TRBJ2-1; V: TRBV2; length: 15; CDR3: CASRGLGGSYNEQFF
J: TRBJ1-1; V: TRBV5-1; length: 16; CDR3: CASSLGDRGRNTEAFF
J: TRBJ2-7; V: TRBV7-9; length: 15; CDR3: CASSSLGGQEYEQYF
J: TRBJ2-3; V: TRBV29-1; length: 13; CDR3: CSVDGTRGNTQYF
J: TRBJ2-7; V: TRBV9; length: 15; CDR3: CASSVGAGGPYEQYF
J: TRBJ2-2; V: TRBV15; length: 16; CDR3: CATTIVGGANTGELFF
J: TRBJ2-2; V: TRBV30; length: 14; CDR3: CAWSESQESGELFF
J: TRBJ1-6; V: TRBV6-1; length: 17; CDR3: CASSENRESSYNSPLHF
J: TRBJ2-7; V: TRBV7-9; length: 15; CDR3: CASSLAPDKFYEQYF
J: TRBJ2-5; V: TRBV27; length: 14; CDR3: CASSPETGFKTQYF
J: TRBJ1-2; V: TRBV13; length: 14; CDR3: CASSPGGGSYGYTF
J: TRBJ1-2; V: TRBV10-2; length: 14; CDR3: CASSDTGHRYGYTF
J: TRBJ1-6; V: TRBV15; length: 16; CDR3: CATSRTQSSYNSPLHF
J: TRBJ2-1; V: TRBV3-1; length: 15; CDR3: CASSYGLAGSNEQFF